These 27 T cell receptor beta chains were sequenced from one sample in a study of T cell responses to AZD1222 COVID-19 vaccine. Only in-frame clones appear in the TCRdb table, and some are missing; sequencing was by immunoSEQ multiplex PCR. Among around 180,000 clones listed, roughly 94% were seen once. The sample here was peripheral blood, taken 28 days after the second AZD1222 dose. Receptor source: an adult who received the AZD1222 COVID-19 vaccine.

The V call is TRBV7-3, the J call TRBJ2-2; D not resolved. The CDR3 runs 13 residues. Germline CDR1 reads SGHTA; CDR2 reads FQGTGA. The V end was cut by 5 bases, the J end by 5 bases, with 9 bases between. CDR3 DNA: TGTGCCAGCAGCCGCGATTCAACCGGGGAGCTGTTTTTT. Translating it yields CASSRDSTGELFF. Looking up the rest from reference TRBV7-3 and TRBJ2-2 gives the full variable domain: GAGVSQTPSNKVTEKGKYVELRCDPISGHTALYWYRQSLGQGPEFLIYFQGTGAADDSGLPNDRFFAVRPEGSVSTLKIQRTERGDSAVYLCASSRDSTGELFFGEGSRLTVL.

Concerning this clone itself: One end of the junction varies from germline; a read error may be responsible. The CDR3 reads CASSTQGGGF. For the CDR3, the DNA is TGTGCCAGCAGCACCCAGGGCGGGGGCTTC. The chain has TRBV11-2 and TRBJ1-2; perhaps TRBD1 as D (5 bases). Germline V lookup: CDR1 SGHAT, CDR2 FQNNGV. The CDR3 consists of 10 residues.

This sequence joins TRBV6-2 or TRBV6-3 and TRBJ2-3; 13 bases are a match to TRBD2. The germline CDR1 and CDR2 sequences are MNHEY and SVGEGT. V was pared by 0 bases and J by 6 bases, with 0 bases of the junction left unmatched. The CDR3 is 15 residues long. The CDR3: CASSYSTSGGDTQYF. In DNA, the CDR3 is TGTGCCAGCAGTTACTCGACTAGCGGGGGGGATACGCAGTATTTT.

The V call is TRBV5-1, the J call TRBJ2-7; the D is unclear. CDR1 is SGHRS, CDR2 YFSETQ, per germline. Trimming removed 0 bases at V and 1 base at J, with 5 bases between. The CDR3 contains 13 residues. The CDR3 protein is CASSLALSYEQYF. The CDR3 DNA reads as TGCGCCAGCAGCTTGGCGTTATCCTACGAGCAGTACTTC.

The DNA of the CDR3 is TGTGCCAGCAGTGAATTAGAGGCCGGGGAGCTGTTTTTT. Amino acids: CASSELEAGELFF. The chain uses TRBV25-1 and TRBJ2-2; unclear D gene. Deletions cut 1 base from V and 6 bases from J, with 6 bases between. This CDR3 comprises 13 residues. CDR1 is MGHDK and CDR2 is SYGVNS in the germline V gene.

This chain links TRBV9 with TRBJ1-1; perhaps TRBD1 as D (5 bases). The CDR3 extends over 15 amino acids. With 6 bases removed from V and 1 base from J, the gap between germline ends came to 16 bases. CDR1 is SGDLS, CDR2 YYNGEE, per germline. CDR3 sequence: CASTPGAGKNTEAFF. DNA for the CDR3: TGTGCCAGCACCCCCGGGGCGGGTAAGAACACTGAAGCTTTCTTT.

V gene TRBV6-5 combines with J gene TRBJ2-1, with a possible D match to TRBD2 (5 bases). The CDR3 has 15 residues. Looked up from germline, CDR1 is MNHEY and CDR2 is SVGAGI. The V and J ends lost 6 bases and 6 bases respectively, with 18 bases between them. The CDR3 is CASRHTGDYTNEQFF. CDR3 DNA sequence: TGTGCCAGCAGACATACCGGTGACTACACCAATGAGCAGTTCTTC.

This clone was detected once. The CDR3 loop is CASSLDPGREETQYF. CDR3 DNA sequence: TGTGCCAGCAGCTTGGATCCGGGGAGGGAGGAGACCCAGTACTTC. The chain is built from TRBV5-4 and TRBJ2-5, with 7 bases lining up with TRBD2. Trimming removed 0 bases from V and 5 bases from J; junction bases left unmatched: 7. The germline CDR1 and CDR2 sequences are SGHNT and YYREEE (reference sequence). The CDR3 runs to 15 residues.

This chain uses TRBV10-3 with TRBJ2-3; D gene ambiguous. Germline CDR1 is ENHRY and CDR2 is SYGVKD. This CDR3 contains 14 residues. V lost 0 bases, J lost 2 bases, and 6 bases lay in between. The CDR3 sequence: CAISESTATDTQYF. CDR3 DNA sequence: TGTGCCATCAGTGAGTCTACCGCCACAGATACGCAGTATTTT.

V and J are TRBV10-3 and TRBJ1-2, with D maybe TRBD1 (5 bases). The CDR3 contains 14 residues. V was trimmed by 6 bases and J by 4 bases, leaving 15 bases between them. The V gene's germline CDR1 is ENHRY and CDR2 SYGVKD. DNA for the CDR3: TGTGCCATCAGAGGGACTTCCATTAGCTATGGCTACACCTTC. Protein: CAIRGTSISYGYTF.

The V and J genes are TRBV10-3 and TRBJ2-7, with 9 bases lining up with TRBD1. CDR1 and CDR2 (germline): ENHRY, SYGVKD. After removal of 0 bases from V and 0 bases from J, the junction contained 12 bases not matched to a gene. The CDR3 covers 19 residues. As DNA, the CDR3 is TGTGCCATCAGTGAGTCGAGGGGACAGGGCTTGGCGAACTCCTACGAGCAGTACTTC. Encoded protein: CAISESRGQGLANSYEQYF.

This chain uses TRBV28 with TRBJ2-7; 13 bases align to TRBD2. The V gene end was trimmed by 5 bases and the J gene end by 3 bases; junction bases not matched to a gene: 10. CDR1 is MDHEN and CDR2 is SYDVKM in the germline V gene. The CDR3 totals 17 residues. CDR3 DNA sequence: TGTGCCAGCAGTCCCGCCGGACTAGCGGGAGCCATCTACGAGCAGTACTTC. This gives the protein CASSPAGLAGAIYEQYF.

The chain joins TRBV10-1 to TRBJ1-5, with 7 bases identical to TRBD1. V shed 4 bases, J shed 0 bases, and the junction held 3 bases outside the gene matches. Germline CDR1 is WNHNN and CDR2 is SYGVQD (reference sequence). There are 15 residues in the CDR3. CDR3 sequence (DNA): TGCGCCAGCAGTGGGACAGGCTATAGCAATCAGCCCCAGCATTTT. It encodes CASSGTGYSNQPQHF.

The genes are TRBV7-6 and TRBJ1-1, with D unresolved. Trimming shortened V by 1 base and J by 0 bases, and 9 bases separated the two germline ends. Per germline, CDR1 SGHVS and CDR2 FNYEAQ. This CDR3 region has 15 residues. In DNA, the CDR3 is TGTGCCAGCAGCTTAGATGACAACATGAACACTGAAGCTTTCTTT. Residues: CASSLDDNMNTEAFF.

The chain has TRBV7-9 and TRBJ2-1; 8 bases fit TRBD2. V gave up 5 bases and J gave up 12 bases; unmatched junction bases: 9. The length of the CDR3 is 13 residues. Germline V gene data show CDR1 as SEHNR and CDR2 as FQNEAQ (reference sequence). In nucleotides, the CDR3 is TGTGCCAGCAGCCCCGGGGGGGCCTTCCCGCAGTTCTTC. Its translation is CASSPGGAFPQFF.

V is TRBV9 and J is TRBJ2-1; D might be TRBD1 (6 bases). V was shortened by 1 base and J by 8 bases, with 16 bases between the two germline ends. CDR3 size: 15 residues. The germline V gene has CDR1 SGDLS and CDR2 YYNGEE. In DNA, the CDR3 is TGTGCCAGCAGCGTAAGCGGAAACAGGGAAGATGAGCAGTTCTTC. It specifies CASSVSGNREDEQFF.

This chain joins TRBV27 and TRBJ1-1; D is unclear. The CDR3 is 10 residues long. CDR1 is MNHEY, CDR2 SMNVEV, per germline (reference sequence). Trimming took 5 bases from V and 2 from J, leaving 0 bases between them. The CDR3 protein is CASSNTEAFF. DNA of the CDR3: TGTGCCAGCAGTAACACTGAAGCTTTCTTT.

This clone has a handful of counts. The chain links TRBV12-3 or TRBV12-4 to TRBJ2-7; no clear D gene. The V gene lost 3 bases and the J gene lost 3 bases, with 9 bases spanning the gap. The CDR3 consists of 13 residues. CDR3 sequence (DNA): TGTGCCAGCAGTTTGGGCAGCCACTACGAGCAGTACTTC. Translated, it gives CASSLGSHYEQYF.

The chain has TRBV29-1 and TRBJ2-7, with D uncertain. The length of the CDR3 is 12 residues. Per germline, CDR1 SQVTM and CDR2 ANQGSEA. V was shortened by 1 base and J by 5 bases, with 9 bases between the two germline ends. The DNA of the CDR3 is TGCAGCGTTGAAGTGCTAAGGGACGAGCAGTACTTC. Amino acid sequence: CSVEVLRDEQYF.

The chain has TRBV18 and TRBJ1-2; D is uncertain. Per the germline V gene, CDR1 is KGHSH and CDR2 is LQKENI. V shed 2 bases and J shed 7 bases, with 8 bases lying between them. CDR3 length equals 12 residues. The CDR3 bases are TGTGCCAGCTCACCATCCTGGGGTGGCTACACCTTC. Translation gives CASSPSWGGYTF.

This sequence joins TRBV11-3 and TRBJ1-1; no clear D gene. With 0 bases removed from V and 1 base from J, the gap between germline ends came to 9 bases. The CDR3 covers 15 residues. Germline V gene sequence: CDR1 SGHNT, CDR2 YENEEA. The CDR3 DNA is TGTGCCAGCAGCTTAGACCCTGGCCGGAACACTGAAGCTTTCTTT. Translation: CASSLDPGRNTEAFF.

The genes are TRBV27 and TRBJ1-1; a possible D gene is TRBD1 (6 bases). CDR3 length equals 12 residues. Germline V gene sequence: CDR1 MNHEY, CDR2 SMNVEV (reference sequence). The germline V and J ends were trimmed by 6 bases and 2 bases, with 7 bases remaining between them. The CDR3 loop reads CASRGANTEAFF. The CDR3 region has the DNA TGTGCCAGCAGGGGGGCTAACACTGAAGCTTTCTTT.

This chain links TRBV15 with TRBJ2-7; D may correspond to TRBD1 or TRBD2 (5 bases each). The germline gives CDR1 LNHNV, CDR2 YYDKDF (reference sequence). Between the trimmed V and J ends, which lost 5 bases and 6 bases, there was a span of 23 bases. CDR3 length equals 16 residues. The DNA for the CDR3 is TGTGCCACCAGCGGCGTCCAGGGCCTCGGGGAAAGCGAGCAGTACTTC. This encodes CATSGVQGLGESEQYF.

This chain links TRBV5-5 with TRBJ2-7; D may be TRBD1 (5 bases). Trimming removed 0 bases from V and 2 bases from J, with 15 bases in between. The CDR3 is made up of 16 amino acids. Germline loops: CDR1 SGHKS, CDR2 YYEKEE (reference sequence). CDR3 amino acids: CASSLETKAGTYEQYF. In nucleotides, the CDR3 is TGTGCCAGCAGCTTGGAGACGAAGGCAGGGACCTACGAGCAGTACTTC.

The rearrangement links TRBV2 to TRBJ1-2; D is perhaps TRBD1 (6 bases). With 6 bases removed from V and 0 bases from J, the gap between germline ends came to 14 bases. CDR1 is SNHLY and CDR2 is FYNNEI in the germline V gene. CDR3 length: 15 residues. This CDR3 is CASSPRTATNYGYTF. The CDR3 DNA follows: TGTGCCAGCAGCCCAAGGACAGCTACTAACTATGGCTACACCTTC.

The genes are TRBV7-9 and TRBJ1-2, with 7 bases aligning to TRBD1. The CDR3 totals 18 residues. Germline assignment: CDR1 SEHNR and CDR2 FQNEAQ (reference sequence). V was pared by 1 base and J by 8 bases, with 19 bases of the junction left unmatched. DNA of the CDR3: TGTGCCAGCAGCTTAGGAACAGGGACAGCACGACCGACTAAAGGCTACACCTTC. Its protein product is CASSLGTGTARPTKGYTF. Filled out from reference TRBV7-9 and TRBJ1-2, the complete variable domain reads DTGVSQNPRHKITKRGQNVTFRCDPISEHNRLYWYRQTLGQGPEFLTYFQNEAQLEKSRLLSDRFSAERPKGSFSTLEIQRTEQGDSAMYLCASSLGTGTARPTKGYTFGSGTRLTVV.

The chain links TRBV5-4 to TRBJ1-2; D call uncertain. V was cut by 4 bases and J by 2 bases, with 9 bases left in between. Per the germline V gene, CDR1 is SGHNT and CDR2 is YYREEE (reference sequence). The CDR3 length is 13 residues. CDR3 sequence: CASSLDANYGYTF. The CDR3 bases are TGTGCCAGCAGCCTCGACGCCAACTATGGCTACACCTTC.